This TCR beta chain is drawn from a study of shared clonotypes between healthy human individuals. This CDR3 region has 12 residues. The J segment lost 6 bases and the V segment lost 4 bases, leaving 2 bases of the junction unmatched. Germline assignment: CDR1 SGHNT and CDR2 YYREEE (reference sequence). The data were produced by immunoSEQ multiplex PCR, yet TCRdb's version contains in-frame clones alone and is incomplete. The repertoire consists of some 1,100,000 clones, with 70% to 80% occurring once and the leading ten covering 0.52%. Study-wide findings and caveats: Rarefaction revealed incomplete sorted-subset sequencing despite large depth.

A word on this clone: What it binds is not known.

Caucasian adults residing in Nashville, Tennessee made up all the donors. The chain employs TRBV5-4 and TRBJ1-2; TRBD1 aligns across 8 bases. Sample: memory CD4+ T cells from PBMCs. Stated subset: CD45RA-negative fraction. The sequence came from a man in his late teens or twenties in good health. Some clones in this sample may be carry-over from other donors' samples. The CDR3 sequence is CASSKDRDGYTF. The CDR3 DNA follows: TGTGCCAGCAGCAAGGACAGGGATGGCTACACCTTC.